This is a list of T cell receptor beta chains from one sample in a study of CXCR3-negative and CXCR3-positive naive CD8 T cells. TCRdb re-called the 5' RACE reads; every CDR3 protein appears as one record, without DNA. Recorded for this sample: some 4,900 distinct CDR3 sequences. Sequenced: naive CXCR3- CD8+ T cells from blood. These TCRs come from a human donor in good health. Some clones in this sample may be carry-over from other donors' samples. Each CDR3 is given with its conserved first and last residue. The order of the fields is CDR3 protein, J gene, clone size, V gene. Size tells how often a clone was seen (once, few, many) or the class of an expanded clone, and some rows leave it out.

CAISDLGQYTEAFF,TRBJ1-1,NA,TRBV10-3
CLDRRGDGYTF,TRBJ1-2,NA,TRBV29-1
CASTRQGLNEQFF,TRBJ2-1,NA,TRBV19
CASSYTGQGAVSQPQHF,TRBJ1-5,medium-sized,TRBV6-6
CASSLGQGEDAFF,TRBJ1-1,NA,TRBV7-9
CASSLVMGTDTQYF,TRBJ2-3,NA,TRBV7-9
CSAREQGATYSYEQYF,TRBJ2-7,NA,TRBV20-1
CSVEGGRTYEQYF,TRBJ2-7,NA,TRBV29-1
CASSLGNRGRTNEKLFF,TRBJ1-4,medium-sized,TRBV7-9
CSVSGTDTATNENLFF,TRBJ1-4,NA,TRBV29-1
CASSVEGGYADTQYF,TRBJ2-3,NA,TRBV9
CASSVALSKNEKLFF,TRBJ1-4,large,TRBV3-1
CASSLDRRYEQFF,TRBJ2-1,large,TRBV7-6
CSVDRTSGAREQFF,TRBJ2-1,medium-sized,TRBV29-1
CASSLGGAVTSSYNEQFF,TRBJ2-1,medium-sized,TRBV11-1
CASSQVWGLAGNIQYF,TRBJ2-4,medium-sized,TRBV14
CASSLSLGPGGELFF,TRBJ2-2,NA,TRBV27
CSVEGEGVLDEQFF,TRBJ2-1,medium-sized,TRBV29-1
CASSPGTGPYEQYF,TRBJ2-7,medium-sized,TRBV5-1
CASSSTTGGAETQYF,TRBJ2-5,medium-sized,TRBV6-2/TRBV6-3
CASSFLSSGTSSYEQYF,TRBJ2-7,medium-sized,TRBV4-2
CASIRQEYNEQFF,TRBJ2-1,NA,TRBV2
CASSLGTGWNTEAFF,TRBJ1-1,NA,TRBV12-3/TRBV12-4
CSVEDASSRQGLYEQYF,TRBJ2-7,NA,TRBV29-1
CSAIWLAGDTDTQYF,TRBJ2-3,medium-sized,TRBV20-1
CASSVGVAMNTEAFF,TRBJ1-1,NA,TRBV9
CASSQGDSSTYGYTF,TRBJ1-2,medium-sized,TRBV4-1
CSVGGTWGAESSTDTQYF,TRBJ2-3,medium-sized,TRBV29-1
CASTPALWAEAFF,TRBJ1-1,medium-sized,TRBV12-3/TRBV12-4
CATSRDTGKETQYF,TRBJ2-5,medium-sized,TRBV15
CASSLRRDEQYF,TRBJ2-7,medium-sized,TRBV7-9
CASSSSPGNLRSDTQYF,TRBJ2-3,NA,TRBV13
CASSEGQGGSYEQYF,TRBJ2-7,NA,TRBV2
CASSAQGGNSPLHF,TRBJ1-6,NA,TRBV25-1
CASSQVGRTGTEAFF,TRBJ1-1,medium-sized,TRBV4-1
CSARVQGDQPQHF,TRBJ1-5,NA,TRBV20-1
CASIAGPYSNQPQHF,TRBJ1-5,medium-sized,TRBV28
CASSLAYDNEQFF,TRBJ2-1,NA,TRBV7-6
CATLGGTSGLAGPIFEQYF,TRBJ2-7,NA,TRBV10-3
CASSFQSSYEQYF,TRBJ2-7,NA,TRBV5-4
CASRPRGSMGYGYTF,TRBJ1-2,NA,TRBV28
CASSGTGGPYNEQFF,TRBJ2-1,NA,TRBV5-1
CASSYSIRTASYEQYF,TRBJ2-7,NA,TRBV6-5
CASSGYSGRAREQYF,TRBJ2-7,NA,TRBV2
CSVHRSNTGELFF,TRBJ2-2,NA,TRBV29-1
CATSSSPGTLNEQSF,TRBJ2-1,NA,TRBV7-6
CASSEVRLAGGPIKNIQYF,TRBJ2-4,medium-sized,TRBV2
CASSFSRQGGYGYTF,TRBJ1-2,NA,TRBV12-3/TRBV12-4
CASSQDRGDSSYEQYF,TRBJ2-7,NA,TRBV4-3
CASSFNTDTGELFF,TRBJ2-2,NA,TRBV11-3
CASSRDRGRFSNTEAFF,TRBJ1-1,medium-sized,TRBV6-6